These T cell receptor beta chains were read from a single sample in a study of PD-1 blockade in mismatch repair-deficient tumors. Only in-frame clones appear in the TCRdb table, and some are missing; sequencing was by immunoSEQ multiplex PCR. The table includes approximately 120,000 clones, about 85% detected once. Sequencing was performed on peripheral blood, taken 44 weeks after starting pembrolizumab. The receptors here all came from an adult with mismatch repair-deficient cancer. Each CDR3 is given with its conserved first and last residue.

v_call	j_call	cdr3_aa
TRBV2	TRBJ2-7	CASRVGVDAPSYEQYF
TRBV13	TRBJ2-1	CASSLGGTVYNEQFF
TRBV9	TRBJ2-5	CASSKGLAGGETQYF
TRBV7-9	TRBJ2-4	CASSLPAEDIQYF
TRBV28	TRBJ1-4	CASSLEVWSRGEKLFF
TRBV7-2	TRBJ1-1	CASSLASREEAFF
TRBV7-2	TRBJ1-1	CASSWALLGSTEAFF
TRBV7-9	TRBJ1-4	CASSSQGGRRAEKLFF
TRBV11-3	TRBJ2-7	CASSSLLSGISYEQYF
TRBV27	TRBJ2-3	CASSFIGLAGTDTQYF
TRBV28	TRBJ2-7	CASSLGGYEQYF
TRBV6-1	TRBJ2-6	CASSRVSGANVLTF
TRBV29-1	TRBJ2-3	CSVDPEADTQYF
TRBV5-1	TRBJ2-2	CASAVGSAGELFF
TRBV11-2	TRBJ2-7	CASSLVSGSGEQYF